The T cell receptor beta chain under discussion was sequenced for a study of identical twins. Study results and caveats: Twin pairs had excess sharing that was weaker in beta out-of-frame sequences. Analyses based on zero insertions could be partly confounded by invariant MAIT and iNKT cells.

J gave up 7 bases and V 11 bases, and 11 bases lay outside the gene matches. CDR3 length: 14 amino acids. Germline V lookup: CDR1 SGHTA, CDR2 FQGNSA. About this clonotype itself: The antigen is undetermined.

A universal primer site was added by template switching, and unique molecular identifiers were carried by the cDNA. One entry per CDR3 protein, called by TCRdb with MiXCR from the 5' RACE reads. The sample yields about 530,000 distinct CDR3 sequences, about 22% seen once. This sample also appeared in a second study, on yellow fever vaccine responses in identical twins.

The V gene is TRBV7-2, the J gene TRBJ2-1; TRBD2 agrees at 10 bases. What was sequenced was CD4+ T cells sorted from blood. The clonotype comes from a woman aged 18 to 35 in good health. CDR3 amino acids: CAGQGLAPVNEQFF. The CDR3 DNA sequence: TGTGCCGGCCAGGGACTAGCGCCAGTGAATGAGCAGTTCTTC.